This TCR beta chain was recorded in a study of cytomegalovirus exposure and HLA in healthy donors. PCR primers comprised 60 Vbeta and 13 Jbeta primers. Clones were sequenced by immunoSEQ multiplex PCR, and TCRdb holds only the in-frame ones, with some missing. The table records about 160,000 clones, around 88% of them present only once. About this clone: Its antigen remains unidentified.

With 3 bases clipped from V and 1 base from J, the junction kept 3 bases outside the gene matches. This CDR3 has 15 residues. The germline V gene encodes CDR1 SGHTA and CDR2 FQGNSA. General study findings and limits: HLA alleles showed associations with some 17,000 TCR beta sequences in a later analysis, at a 0.05 false discovery rate. Based on reports, TCR beta sequences accurately predicted HLA-A and HLA-B alleles for most subjects.

The sequenced sample consisted of PBMCs. The receptor was isolated from a woman aged 18-35 years in good health and CMV-seronegative. V gene TRBV7-2 combines with J gene TRBJ2-3, with 8 bases that match TRBD2. CDR3 region: CASSFSGGRTDTQYF. The CDR3, as DNA: TGTGCCAGCAGCTTTTCGGGGGGGCGCACAGATACGCAGTATTTT.